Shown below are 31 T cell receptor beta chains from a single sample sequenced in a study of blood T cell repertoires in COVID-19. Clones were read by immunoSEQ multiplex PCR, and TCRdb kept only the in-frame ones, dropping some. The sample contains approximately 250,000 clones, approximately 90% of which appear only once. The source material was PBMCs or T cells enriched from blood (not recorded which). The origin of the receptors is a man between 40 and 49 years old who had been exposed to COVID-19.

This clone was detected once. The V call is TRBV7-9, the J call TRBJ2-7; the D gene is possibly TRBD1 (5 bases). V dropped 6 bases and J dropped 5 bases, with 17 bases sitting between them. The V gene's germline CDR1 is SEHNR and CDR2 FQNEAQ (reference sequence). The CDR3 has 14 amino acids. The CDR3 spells CASSFTGMLNEQYF. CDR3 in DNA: TGTGCCAGCAGTTTTACAGGAATGCTTAACGAGCAGTACTTC.

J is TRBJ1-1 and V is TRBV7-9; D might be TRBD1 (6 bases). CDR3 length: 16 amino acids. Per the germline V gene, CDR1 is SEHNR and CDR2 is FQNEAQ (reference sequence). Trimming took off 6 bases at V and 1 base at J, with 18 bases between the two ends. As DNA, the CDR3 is TGTGCCAGCAGTCCCCGGGACACGGAATCGAACACTGAAGCTTTCTTT. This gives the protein CASSPRDTESNTEAFF.

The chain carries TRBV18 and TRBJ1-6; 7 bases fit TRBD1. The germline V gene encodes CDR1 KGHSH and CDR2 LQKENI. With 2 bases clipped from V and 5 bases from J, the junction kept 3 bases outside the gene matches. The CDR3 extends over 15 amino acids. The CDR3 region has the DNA TGTGCCAGCTCACCATCCGGGACAGATAATTCACCCCTCCACTTT. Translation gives CASSPSGTDNSPLHF.

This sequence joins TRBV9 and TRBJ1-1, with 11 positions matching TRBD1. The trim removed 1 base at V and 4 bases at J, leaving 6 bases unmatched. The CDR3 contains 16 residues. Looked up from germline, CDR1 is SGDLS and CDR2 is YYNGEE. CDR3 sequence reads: CASSVMGQGGSTEAFF. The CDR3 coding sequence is TGTGCCAGCAGCGTAATGGGACAGGGGGGTAGCACTGAAGCTTTCTTT.

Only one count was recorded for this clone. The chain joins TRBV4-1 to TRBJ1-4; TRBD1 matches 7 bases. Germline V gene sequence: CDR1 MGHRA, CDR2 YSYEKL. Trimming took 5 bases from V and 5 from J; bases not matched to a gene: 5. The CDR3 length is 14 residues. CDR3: CASSEQGMNEKLFF. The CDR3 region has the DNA TGCGCCAGCAGCGAACAGGGGATGAATGAAAAACTGTTTTTT.

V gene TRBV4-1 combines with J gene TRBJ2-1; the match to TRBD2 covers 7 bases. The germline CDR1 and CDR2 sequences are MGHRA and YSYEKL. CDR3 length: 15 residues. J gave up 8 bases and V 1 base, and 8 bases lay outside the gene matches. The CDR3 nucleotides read TGCGCCAGCAGCCAAGGTGGACGGAGCGGGGATGAGCAGTTCTTC. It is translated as CASSQGGRSGDEQFF.

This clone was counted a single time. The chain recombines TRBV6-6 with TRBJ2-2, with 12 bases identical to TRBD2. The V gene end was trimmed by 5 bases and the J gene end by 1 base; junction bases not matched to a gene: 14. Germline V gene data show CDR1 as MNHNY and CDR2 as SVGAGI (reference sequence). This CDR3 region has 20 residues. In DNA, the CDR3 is TGTGCCAGCAGTCGTGGACCCACGCGGACTAGCGGGAAGAACACCGGGGAGCTGTTTTTT. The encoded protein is CASSRGPTRTSGKNTGELFF.

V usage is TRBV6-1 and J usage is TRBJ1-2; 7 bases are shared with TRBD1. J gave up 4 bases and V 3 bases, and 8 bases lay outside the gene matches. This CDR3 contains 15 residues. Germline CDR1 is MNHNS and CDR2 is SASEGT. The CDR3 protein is CASSDGTAAIYGYTF. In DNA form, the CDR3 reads TGTGCCAGCAGTGACGGGACAGCTGCTATCTATGGCTACACCTTC.

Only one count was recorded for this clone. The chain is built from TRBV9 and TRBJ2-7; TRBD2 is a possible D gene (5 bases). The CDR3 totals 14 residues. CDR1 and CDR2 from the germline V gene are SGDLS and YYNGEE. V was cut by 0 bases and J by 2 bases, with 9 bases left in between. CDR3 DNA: TGTGCCAGCAGCGTAGATTGGGAGACCTACGAGCAGTACTTC. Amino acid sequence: CASSVDWETYEQYF.

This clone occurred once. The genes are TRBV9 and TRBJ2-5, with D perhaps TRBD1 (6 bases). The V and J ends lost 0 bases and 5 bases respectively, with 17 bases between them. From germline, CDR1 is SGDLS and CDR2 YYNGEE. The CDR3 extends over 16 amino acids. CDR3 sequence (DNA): TGTGCCAGCAGCGTAGGTGGGGGACATAATTTGGAGACCCAGTACTTC. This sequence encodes CASSVGGGHNLETQYF.

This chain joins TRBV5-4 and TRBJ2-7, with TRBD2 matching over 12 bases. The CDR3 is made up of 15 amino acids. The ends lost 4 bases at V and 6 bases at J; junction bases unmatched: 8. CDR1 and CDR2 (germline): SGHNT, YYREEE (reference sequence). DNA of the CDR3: TGTGCCAGCAGCCGGACTAGCGGGATATCTTCCGAGCAGTACTTC. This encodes CASSRTSGISSEQYF.

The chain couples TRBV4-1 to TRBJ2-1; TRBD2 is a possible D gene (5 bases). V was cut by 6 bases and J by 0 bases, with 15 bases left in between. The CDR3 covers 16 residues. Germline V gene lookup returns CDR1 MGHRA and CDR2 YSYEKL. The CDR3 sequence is CASRIASEASYNEQFF. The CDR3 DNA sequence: TGCGCCAGCAGGATTGCCTCGGAGGCCTCCTACAATGAGCAGTTCTTC.

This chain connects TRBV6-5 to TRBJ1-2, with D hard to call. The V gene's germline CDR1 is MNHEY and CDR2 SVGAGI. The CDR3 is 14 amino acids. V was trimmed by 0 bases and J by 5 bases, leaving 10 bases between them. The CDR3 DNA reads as TGTGCCAGCAGTTACTCTGAGGTCGGATATGGCTACACCTTC. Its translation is CASSYSEVGYGYTF.

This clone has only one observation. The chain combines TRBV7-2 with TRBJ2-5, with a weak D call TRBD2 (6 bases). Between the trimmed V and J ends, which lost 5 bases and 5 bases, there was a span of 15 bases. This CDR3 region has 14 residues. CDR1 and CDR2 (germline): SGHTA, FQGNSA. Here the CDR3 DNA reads TGTGCCAGCAGCCCCCGACGAAGCGGGGAGACCCAGTACTTC. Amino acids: CASSPRRSGETQYF. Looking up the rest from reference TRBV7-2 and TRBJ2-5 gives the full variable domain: GAGVSQSPSNKVTEKGKDVELRCDPISGHTALYWYRQSLGQGLEFLIYFQGNSAPDKSGLPSDRFSAERTGGSVSTLTIQRTQQEDSAVYLCASSPRRSGETQYFGPGTRLLVL.

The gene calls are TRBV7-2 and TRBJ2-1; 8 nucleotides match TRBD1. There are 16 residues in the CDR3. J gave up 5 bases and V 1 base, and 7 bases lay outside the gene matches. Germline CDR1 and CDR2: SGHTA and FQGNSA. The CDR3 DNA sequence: TGTGCCAGCAGCTTAGGCCTACGACAGGGGAACAATGAGCAGTTCTTC. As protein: CASSLGLRQGNNEQFF.

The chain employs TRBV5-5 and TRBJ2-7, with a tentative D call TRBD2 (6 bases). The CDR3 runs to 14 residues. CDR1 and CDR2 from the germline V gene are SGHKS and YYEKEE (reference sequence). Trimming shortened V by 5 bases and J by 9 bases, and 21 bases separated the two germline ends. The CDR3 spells CASSPGTGYEVQYF. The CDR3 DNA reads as TGTGCCAGCAGTCCCGGGACTGGGTATGAGGTGCAGTACTTC. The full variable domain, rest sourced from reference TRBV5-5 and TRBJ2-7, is DAGVTQSPTHLIKTRGQQVTLRCSPISGHKSVSWYQQVLGQGPQFIFQYYEKEERGRGNFPDRFSARQFPNYSSELNVNALLLGDSALYLCASSPGTGYEVQYFGPGTRLTVT.

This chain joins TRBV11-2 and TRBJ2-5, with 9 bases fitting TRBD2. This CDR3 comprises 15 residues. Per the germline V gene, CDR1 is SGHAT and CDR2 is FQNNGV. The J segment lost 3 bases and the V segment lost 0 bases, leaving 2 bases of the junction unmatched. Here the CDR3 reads CASSLDRTSEETQYF. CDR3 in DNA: TGTGCCAGCAGCTTAGATAGGACTAGCGAAGAGACCCAGTACTTC.

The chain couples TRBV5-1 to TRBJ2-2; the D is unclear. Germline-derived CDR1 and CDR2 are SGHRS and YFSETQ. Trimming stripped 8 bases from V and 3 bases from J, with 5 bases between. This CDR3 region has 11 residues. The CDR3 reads CASTDTGELFF. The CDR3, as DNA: TGCGCCAGTACAGACACCGGGGAGCTGTTTTTT. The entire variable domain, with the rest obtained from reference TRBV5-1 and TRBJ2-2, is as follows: KAGVTQTPRYLIKTRGQQVTLSCSPISGHRSVSWYQQTPGQGLQFLFEYFSETQRNKGNFPGRFSGRQFSNSRSEMNVSTLELGDSALYLCASTDTGELFFGEGSRLTVL.

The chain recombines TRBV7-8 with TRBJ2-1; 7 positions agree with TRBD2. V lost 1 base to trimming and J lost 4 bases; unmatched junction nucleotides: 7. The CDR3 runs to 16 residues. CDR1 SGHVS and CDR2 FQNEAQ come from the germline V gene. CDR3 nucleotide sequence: TGTGCCAGCAGCTTAGGAAAGCGGGGTTTATACAATGAGCAGTTCTTC. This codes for CASSLGKRGLYNEQFF. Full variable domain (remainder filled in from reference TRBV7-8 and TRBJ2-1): GAGVSQSPRYKVAKRGQDVALRCDPISGHVSLFWYQQALGQGPEFLTYFQNEAQLDKSGLPSDRFFAERPEGSVSTLKIQRTQQEDSAVYLCASSLGKRGLYNEQFFGPGTRLTVL.

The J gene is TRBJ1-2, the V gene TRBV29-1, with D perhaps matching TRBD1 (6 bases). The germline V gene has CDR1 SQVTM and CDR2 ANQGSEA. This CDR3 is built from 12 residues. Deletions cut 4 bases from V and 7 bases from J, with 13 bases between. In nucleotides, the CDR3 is TGCAGCGTTGTCGGGGGAGGGGGTGGCTACACCTTC. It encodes CSVVGGGGGYTF.

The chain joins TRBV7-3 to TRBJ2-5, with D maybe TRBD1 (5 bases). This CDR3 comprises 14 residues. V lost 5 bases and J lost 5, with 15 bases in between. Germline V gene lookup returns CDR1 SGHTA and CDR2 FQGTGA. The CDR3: CASSQGNRAETQYF. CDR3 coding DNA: TGTGCCAGCAGCCAGGGTAATAGGGCCGAGACCCAGTACTTC.

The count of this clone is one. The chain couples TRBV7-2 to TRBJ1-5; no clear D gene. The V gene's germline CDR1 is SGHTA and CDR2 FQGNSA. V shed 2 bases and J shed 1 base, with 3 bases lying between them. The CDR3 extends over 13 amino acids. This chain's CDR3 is CASSLISNQPQHF. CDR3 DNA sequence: TGTGCCAGCAGCTTAATAAGCAATCAGCCCCAGCATTTT.

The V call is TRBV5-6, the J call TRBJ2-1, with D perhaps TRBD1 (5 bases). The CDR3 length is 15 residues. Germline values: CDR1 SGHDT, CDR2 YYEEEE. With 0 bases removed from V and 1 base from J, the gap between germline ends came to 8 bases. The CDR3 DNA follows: TGTGCCAGCAGCTTGGGGGGCGGTTCCTACAATGAGCAGTTCTTC. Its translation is CASSLGGGSYNEQFF.

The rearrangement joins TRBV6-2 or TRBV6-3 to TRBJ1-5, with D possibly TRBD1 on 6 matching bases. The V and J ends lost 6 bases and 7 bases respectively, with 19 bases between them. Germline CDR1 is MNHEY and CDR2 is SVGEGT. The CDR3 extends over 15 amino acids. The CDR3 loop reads CASSLPQGERQPQHF. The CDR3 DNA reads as TGTGCCAGCAGCCTCCCACAGGGAGAAAGACAGCCCCAGCATTTT.

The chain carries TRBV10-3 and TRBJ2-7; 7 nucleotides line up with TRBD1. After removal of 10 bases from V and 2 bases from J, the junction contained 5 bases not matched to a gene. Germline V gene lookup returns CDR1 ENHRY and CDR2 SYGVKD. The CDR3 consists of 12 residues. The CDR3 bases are TGTGCCACCCGGGACAGCCCCTACGAGCAGTACTTC. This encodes CATRDSPYEQYF.

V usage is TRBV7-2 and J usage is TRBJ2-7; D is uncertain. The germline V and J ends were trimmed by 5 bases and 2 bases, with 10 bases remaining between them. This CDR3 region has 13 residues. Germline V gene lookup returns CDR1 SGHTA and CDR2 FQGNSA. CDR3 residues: CASSVTSAYEQYF. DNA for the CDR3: TGTGCCAGCAGCGTCACGAGCGCCTACGAGCAGTACTTC.

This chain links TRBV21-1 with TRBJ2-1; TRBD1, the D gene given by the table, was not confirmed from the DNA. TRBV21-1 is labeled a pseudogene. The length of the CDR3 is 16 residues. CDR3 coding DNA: TGTGCCAGCAGCAAAGAAGAGGGACAGGGCGGCAATGAGCAGTTCTTC. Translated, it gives CASSKEEGQGGNEQFF.

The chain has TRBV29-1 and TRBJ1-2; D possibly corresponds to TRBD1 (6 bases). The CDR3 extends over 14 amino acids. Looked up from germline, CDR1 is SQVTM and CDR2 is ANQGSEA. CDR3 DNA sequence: TGCACTTACGTTAGGGGGACGCTTAACTATGGCTACACCTTC. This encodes CTYVRGTLNYGYTF. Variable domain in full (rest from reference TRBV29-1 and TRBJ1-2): SAVISQKPSRDICQRGTSLTIQCQVDSQVTMMFWYRQQPGQSLTLIATANQGSEATYESGFVIDKFPISRPNLTFSTLTVSNMSPEDSSIYLCTYVRGTLNYGYTFGSGTRLTVV.

DNA of the CDR3: TGTGCCAGTCGGGCGACTAGTTTAACCTCAGATACGCAGTATTTT. Its protein product is CASRATSLTSDTQYF. The rearrangement uses TRBV9 and TRBJ2-3; D might be TRBD2 (6 bases). V was pared by 8 bases and J by 4 bases, with 20 bases between. The CDR3 has 15 residues. Per germline, CDR1 SGDLS and CDR2 YYNGEE.

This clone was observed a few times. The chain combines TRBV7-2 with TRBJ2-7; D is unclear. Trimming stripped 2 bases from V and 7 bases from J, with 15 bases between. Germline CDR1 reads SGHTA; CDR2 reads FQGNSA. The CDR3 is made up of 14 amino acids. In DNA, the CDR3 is TGTGCCAGCAGCTTAATCATGGAGAGTAGGGAGCAGTACTTC. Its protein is CASSLIMESREQYF.

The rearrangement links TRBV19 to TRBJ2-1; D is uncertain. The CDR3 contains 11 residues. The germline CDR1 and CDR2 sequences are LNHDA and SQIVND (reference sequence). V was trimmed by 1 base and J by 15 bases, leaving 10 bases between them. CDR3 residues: CASSIGVSLFF. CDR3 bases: TGTGCCAGTAGTATAGGTGTGAGCCTGTTCTTC.